Ten or more counts support the clone carrying this TCR beta chain. Its antigen remains unknown. Sorted naive CD8 T cells were those defined as CD8+CD4-CCR7+CD45RA+. Deletions cut 1 base from V and 7 bases from J, with 11 bases between. The CDR3 is made up of 14 amino acids. The germline CDR1 and CDR2 sequences are SEHNR and FQNEAQ (reference sequence). TCRdb used MiXCR to reprocess the PCR reads, holding one entry per CDR3 protein. The table lists 90,000 to 120,000 distinct CDR3 sequences, roughly a third of them singletons, with less than 5.5% in the top ten. This specimen comes from a study of molecular identifiers for immune sequencing clone quantification. Study-level information: Replicates involved a five-way split of RNA from around 18,000 or 91,000 naive CD8 cells, with sequencing of four.

Study-wide results and limits: Clones of above 20 RNA copies carried over 99% of effector molecules; in naive cells they carried under 1%.

The chain uses TRBV7-9 and TRBJ1-5; maybe TRBD1 (5 bases). The specimen was naive CD8+ T cells from blood, with Jurkat cell RNA spiked in. Noted subset: FACS-sorted CD8+CD4-CCR7+CD45RA+ naive T cells. The clonotype comes from a human donor in good health. Some libraries in this study had Jurkat cell RNA spiked in. The CDR3 DNA is TGTGCCAGCAGCTTAGGGGGGTCCGGACAGCCCCAGCATTTT. This gives the protein CASSLGGSGQPQHF.